A single sample gave rise to the 29 T cell receptor beta chains below, sequenced in a study of blood T cell repertoires in COVID-19. Repertoires were generated with immunoSEQ multiplex PCR, while TCRdb's copy carries only in-frame clones and drops some. The table shows about 280,000 clones, with roughly nine tenths occurring only once. Sequencing used peripheral blood. The receptors shown here come from a middle-aged woman who had recovered from COVID-19.

The V call is TRBV30, the J call TRBJ2-6; no firm D call. There are 16 residues in the CDR3. Per germline, CDR1 GTSNPN and CDR2 SVGIG (reference sequence). V lost 8 bases to trimming and J lost 2 bases, with 19 bases between them. CDR3 in amino acids: CAHRKSRYAGANVLTF. The CDR3 DNA is TGTGCCCACAGAAAGTCAAGGTACGCTGGGGCCAACGTCCTGACTTTC.

The V call is TRBV5-1, the J call TRBJ2-2; 7 nucleotides align to TRBD1. Germline loops: CDR1 SGHRS, CDR2 YFSETQ. V lost 4 bases, J lost 6 bases, and 9 bases stayed unmatched. The CDR3 covers 15 residues. CDR3 nucleotide sequence: TGCGCCAGCAGCCCCGACAGGGTGAGCGCCGGGGAGCTGTTTTTT. This sequence encodes CASSPDRVSAGELFF.

The genes are TRBV7-9 and TRBJ2-3, with 9 bases lining up with TRBD2. Germline-derived CDR1 and CDR2 are SEHNR and FQNEAQ (reference sequence). The V gene end was trimmed by 3 bases and the J gene end by 3 bases; junction bases not matched to a gene: 7. CDR3 length: 16 residues. In nucleotides, the CDR3 is TGTGCCAGCAGCTTCCCGAGGAGCGGGAGGACAGATACGCAGTATTTT. It translates to CASSFPRSGRTDTQYF. Using reference TRBV7-9 and TRBJ2-3 for the parts outside the CDR3, the full variable domain is DTGVSQNPRHKITKRGQNVTFRCDPISEHNRLYWYRQTLGQGPEFLTYFQNEAQLEKSRLLSDRFSAERPKGSFSTLEIQRTEQGDSAMYLCASSFPRSGRTDTQYFGPGTRLTVL.

The chain is built from TRBV6-4 and TRBJ2-7; D not resolved. Per germline, CDR1 MRHNA and CDR2 SNTAGT. Trimming stripped 0 bases from V and 3 bases from J, with 18 bases between. The CDR3 contains 17 residues. CDR3 residues: CASSDSKMSPFYYEQYF. The CDR3 DNA sequence: TGTGCCAGCAGTGACTCGAAGATGAGTCCATTCTACTACGAGCAGTACTTC.

The V gene is TRBV9, the J gene TRBJ2-1, with 8 bases that match TRBD1. CDR3 length equals 12 residues. CDR1 is SGDLS and CDR2 is YYNGEE in the germline V gene. V gave up 3 bases and J gave up 7 bases; unmatched junction bases: 0. CDR3 nucleotides: TGTGCCAGCAGCGGACAGGGGAATGAGCAGTTCTTC. Translated, it gives CASSGQGNEQFF.

The chain combines TRBV7-3 with TRBJ2-1; 7 bases line up with TRBD2. Trimming at V came to 4 bases and at J to 9 bases, leaving 6 bases not matched to a gene. Germline CDR1 is SGHTA and CDR2 is FQGTGA. The CDR3 sequence is 13 residues long. As DNA, the CDR3 is TGTGCCAGCAGCTCCTCGACTAGCTCTGAGCAGTTCTTC. It encodes CASSSSTSSEQFF.

This CDR3 is CASSPQGPTVEAFF. The DNA of the CDR3 is TGTGCCAGCAGCCCACAGGGGCCCACGGTTGAAGCTTTCTTT. The V call is TRBV7-2, the J call TRBJ1-1; 7 bases line up with TRBD1. The CDR3 sequence is 14 residues long. Trimming removed 5 bases from V and 7 bases from J; junction bases left unmatched: 10. Germline V lookup: CDR1 SGHTA, CDR2 FQGNSA.

This chain connects TRBV28 to TRBJ2-7; 12 bases fit TRBD2. Germline V gene sequence: CDR1 MDHEN, CDR2 SYDVKM. The trim removed 6 bases at V and 1 base at J, leaving 7 bases unmatched. This CDR3 comprises 16 residues. Here the CDR3 DNA reads TGTGCCAGCAGCTCCGGGACTAGCGGGTGGTCCTACGAGCAGTACTTC. This sequence encodes CASSSGTSGWSYEQYF.

The J gene is TRBJ2-7, the V gene TRBV28, with 8 nucleotides matching TRBD2. This CDR3 is built from 13 residues. CDR1 and CDR2 (germline): MDHEN, SYDVKM. V gave up 8 bases and J gave up 2 bases; unmatched junction bases: 5. This CDR3 reads CASGLAGPYEQYF. CDR3 coding DNA: TGTGCCAGCGGGTTAGCGGGACCCTACGAGCAGTACTTC.

This chain joins TRBV5-1 and TRBJ1-4, with D perhaps matching TRBD1 (5 bases). Germline V gene data show CDR1 as SGHRS and CDR2 as YFSETQ. The CDR3 covers 17 residues. Trimming left V 3 bases short and J 0 bases short, with 15 bases between. This chain's CDR3 is CASSSAGQITTNEKLFF. The CDR3 DNA follows: TGCGCCAGCAGCTCGGCGGGGCAGATTACAACTAATGAAAAACTGTTTTTT.

In nucleotides, the CDR3 is TGTGCCAGTAGAGGTAGCGGGAGGGTGAACACCGGGGAGCTGTTTTTT. Translated: CASRGSGRVNTGELFF. V usage is TRBV19 and J usage is TRBJ2-2; 11 bases align to TRBD2. Germline loops: CDR1 LNHDA, CDR2 SQIVND (reference sequence). After removal of 6 bases from V and 1 base from J, the junction contained 4 bases not matched to a gene. This CDR3 region has 16 residues.

This clone was detected a few times. J is TRBJ2-3 and V is TRBV9; 7 bases map to TRBD2. The J segment lost 4 bases and the V segment lost 0 bases, leaving 5 bases of the junction unmatched. Germline V gene lookup returns CDR1 SGDLS and CDR2 YYNGEE. This CDR3 spans 15 amino acids. CDR3 sequence (DNA): TGTGCCAGCAGCGTAGGGGGGGGTCTTCCAGATACGCAGTATTTT. It specifies CASSVGGGLPDTQYF.

The gene calls are TRBV24-1 and TRBJ2-5; D might be TRBD1 (7 bases). The CDR3 totals 15 residues. The germline gives CDR1 KGHDR, CDR2 SFDVKD. The V and J ends lost 3 bases and 1 base respectively, with 11 bases between them. The CDR3 region has the DNA TGTGCCACCAGTGATGGAGGGGGCCCCCAAGAGACCCAGTACTTC. As protein: CATSDGGGPQETQYF.

The chain uses TRBV3-1 (or the pseudogene TRBV3-2) and TRBJ2-7, with no clear D. Trimming took 3 bases from V and 2 from J, leaving 11 bases between them. In germline, CDR1 is LGHDT, CDR2 YNNKEL (reference sequence). This CDR3 has 14 residues. The CDR3 nucleotides are TGTGCCAGCAGCCAGCCGGAGCCCCCCTACGAGCAGTACTTC. Amino acid sequence: CASSQPEPPYEQYF.

This clone was observed a handful of times. V usage is TRBV10-3 and J usage is TRBJ2-5, with D possibly TRBD1 on 6 matching bases. V was shortened by 7 bases and J by 5 bases, with 11 bases between the two germline ends. Germline CDR1 is ENHRY and CDR2 is SYGVKD. The CDR3 length is 12 residues. The CDR3 region is CAIMGTGETQYF. CDR3 DNA: TGTGCCATCATGGGAACAGGGGAGACCCAGTACTTC.

This clone is a singleton in its sample. The chain is built from TRBV5-1 and TRBJ2-3; TRBD2 matches 11 bases. The CDR3 has 15 residues. With V trimmed by 4 bases and J by 6 bases, 7 bases remained unmatched. The germline CDR1 and CDR2 sequences are SGHRS and YFSETQ. CDR3 in amino acids: CASSLTSGIFDTQYF. The CDR3 region has the DNA TGCGCCAGCAGCCTGACTAGCGGGATATTCGATACGCAGTATTTT.

V and J are TRBV19 and TRBJ2-5; TRBD1 matches at 7 bases. Germline loops: CDR1 LNHDA, CDR2 SQIVND (reference sequence). The CDR3 spans 16 residues. The V gene end was trimmed by 6 bases and the J gene end by 1 base; junction bases not matched to a gene: 11. DNA for the CDR3: TGTGCCAGTAGCCCGACCTGGGCAGGGGGCCAAGAGACCCAGTACTTC. It yields the protein CASSPTWAGGQETQYF. Drawing the rest from reference TRBV19 and TRBJ2-5, the complete variable domain is DGGITQSPKYLFRKEGQNVTLSCEQNLNHDAMYWYRQDPGQGLRLIYYSQIVNDFQKGDIAEGYSVSREKKESFPLTVTSAQKNPTAFYLCASSPTWAGGQETQYFGPGTRLLVL.

The gene calls are TRBV27 and TRBJ2-5, with 7 bases lining up with TRBD2. CDR3 length equals 15 residues. From germline, CDR1 is MNHEY and CDR2 SMNVEV (reference sequence). With 10 bases clipped from V and 2 bases from J, the junction kept 13 bases outside the gene matches. CDR3 coding DNA: TGTGCCACCCGAGTTTCGAGCGGGATACAAGAGACCCAGTACTTC. Translation: CATRVSSGIQETQYF.

This chain connects TRBV19 to TRBJ1-6, with D perhaps matching TRBD1 (5 bases). V gave up 10 bases and J gave up 9 bases, with 13 bases separating them. Per the germline V gene, CDR1 is LNHDA and CDR2 is SQIVND (reference sequence). The CDR3 has 12 amino acids. The CDR3 region has the DNA TGTGCCAATCTTAGGAGGGGTTCACCCCTCCACTTT. Encoded protein: CANLRRGSPLHF.

The rearrangement joins TRBV11-3 to TRBJ2-1, with 12 positions matching TRBD2. CDR3 size: 16 residues. In germline, CDR1 is SGHNT, CDR2 YENEEA. V trimming: 5 bases; J trimming: 5 bases; junction bases outside the gene matches: 7. CDR3 amino acids: CASSRRLAGEHNEQFF. CDR3 DNA sequence: TGTGCCAGCAGCCGCAGACTAGCGGGGGAGCACAATGAGCAGTTCTTC. The full variable domain, its missing parts supplied by reference TRBV11-3 and TRBJ2-1, is EAGVVQSPRYKIIEKKQPVAFWCNPISGHNTLYWYLQNLGQGPELLIRYENEEAVDDSQLPKDRFSAERLKGVDSTLKIQPAELGDSAVYLCASSRRLAGEHNEQFFGPGTRLTVL.

The rearrangement uses TRBV5-1 and TRBJ1-2; possibly TRBD1 for D (6 bases). This CDR3 is 14 amino acids long. V was pared by 7 bases and J by 4 bases, with 17 bases between. The germline V gene has CDR1 SGHRS and CDR2 YFSETQ. CDR3 residues: CASGRDIQAYGYTF. CDR3 DNA sequence: TGCGCCAGCGGGAGGGACATACAAGCCTATGGCTACACCTTC.

This clone came up once. This sequence joins TRBV6-5 and TRBJ2-7; 7 positions agree with TRBD1. V gave up 6 bases and J gave up 7 bases; unmatched junction bases: 9. The CDR3 totals 13 residues. Germline values: CDR1 MNHEY, CDR2 SVGAGI. In DNA form, the CDR3 reads TGTGCCAGCAGACCAGGACAGGCGAGTGAGCAGTACTTC. Encoded protein: CASRPGQASEQYF.

The chain recombines TRBV6-1 with TRBJ2-1; a possible D gene is TRBD1 (5 bases). This CDR3 contains 15 residues. With 1 base removed from V and 4 bases from J, the gap between germline ends came to 11 bases. Germline-derived CDR1 and CDR2 are MNHNS and SASEGT. This CDR3 reads CASSEEAGSYNEQFF. CDR3 DNA sequence: TGTGCCAGCAGTGAAGAGGCAGGGTCTTACAATGAGCAGTTCTTC.

This clone appeared a single time. The chain carries TRBV5-5 and TRBJ2-7, with TRBD2 matching over 12 bases. The CDR3 loop spans 15 amino acids. Germline V gene sequence: CDR1 SGHKS, CDR2 YYEKEE (reference sequence). V gave up 4 bases and J gave up 2 bases; unmatched junction bases: 4. The CDR3 loop is CASSRLAGVPYEQYF. CDR3 nucleotides: TGTGCCAGCAGCCGACTAGCGGGAGTCCCCTACGAGCAGTACTTC. The complete variable domain, with remaining parts taken from reference TRBV5-5 and TRBJ2-7, reads DAGVTQSPTHLIKTRGQQVTLRCSPISGHKSVSWYQQVLGQGPQFIFQYYEKEERGRGNFPDRFSARQFPNYSSELNVNALLLGDSALYLCASSRLAGVPYEQYFGPGTRLTVT.

The chain couples TRBV19 to TRBJ1-1, with D possibly TRBD1 on 6 matching bases. V lost 3 bases to trimming and J lost 1 base, with 9 bases between them. The CDR3 consists of 14 residues. Germline-derived CDR1 and CDR2 are LNHDA and SQIVND (reference sequence). The CDR3 protein is CASSIQGKNTEAFF. In nucleotides, the CDR3 is TGTGCCAGTAGTATTCAGGGGAAGAACACTGAAGCTTTCTTT. The full variable domain, rest sourced from reference TRBV19 and TRBJ1-1, is DGGITQSPKYLFRKEGQNVTLSCEQNLNHDAMYWYRQDPGQGLRLIYYSQIVNDFQKGDIAEGYSVSREKKESFPLTVTSAQKNPTAFYLCASSIQGKNTEAFFGQGTRLTVV.

This sequence joins TRBV29-1 and TRBJ2-7; D is possibly TRBD1 or TRBD2 (6 bases each). The germline V and J ends were trimmed by 7 bases and 1 base, with 17 bases remaining between them. This CDR3 region has 14 residues. Germline V CDR1 and CDR2: SQVTM, ANQGSEA. The CDR3 bases are TGCAGCGGGGGGGACACCGGCTCGTCCTACGAGCAGTACTTC. Translation gives CSGGDTGSSYEQYF.

This chain links TRBV18 with TRBJ1-4; D is ambiguous. V was trimmed by 1 base and J by 4 bases, leaving 7 bases between them. Germline V gives CDR1 KGHSH, CDR2 LQKENI. The CDR3 is made up of 14 amino acids. The CDR3 region is CASSPRGVNEKLFF. The CDR3 nucleotides read TGTGCCAGCTCACCACGGGGAGTTAATGAAAAACTGTTTTTT.

This clone was observed once. The CDR3 nucleotides read TGTGCCAGCAGCGTAGCTGACAGTGCGACCTACGAGCAGTACTTC. It encodes CASSVADSATYEQYF. The V call is TRBV9, the J call TRBJ2-7; possible D gene TRBD1, 5 bases. Germline CDR1 is SGDLS and CDR2 is YYNGEE. The CDR3 contains 15 residues. Trimming cost V 0 bases and J 2 bases, with 12 bases left between them.

This clone was observed once. The rearrangement joins TRBV28 to TRBJ2-5; 8 bases align to TRBD2. The V and J ends lost 6 bases and 6 bases, in that order; junction bases with no gene match: 3. This CDR3 is built from 12 residues. The germline CDR1 and CDR2 sequences are MDHEN and SYDVKM. The CDR3 protein is CASSLAGQTQYF. The DNA for the CDR3 is TGTGCCAGCAGCCTAGCGGGCCAGACCCAGTACTTC.